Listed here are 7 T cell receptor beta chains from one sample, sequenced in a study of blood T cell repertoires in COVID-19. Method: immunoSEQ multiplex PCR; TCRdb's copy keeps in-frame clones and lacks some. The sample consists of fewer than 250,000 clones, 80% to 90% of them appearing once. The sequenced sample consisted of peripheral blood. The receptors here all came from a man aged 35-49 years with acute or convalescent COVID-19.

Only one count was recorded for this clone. The CDR3 protein is CSVKPTHSYGYTF. Here the CDR3 DNA reads TGCAGCGTTAAGCCAACCCATTCCTATGGCTACACCTTC. The chain is built from TRBV29-1 and TRBJ1-2; the D is unclear. The V gene lost 5 bases and the J gene lost 4 bases, with 14 bases spanning the gap. The V gene's germline CDR1 is SQVTM and CDR2 ANQGSEA. The CDR3 is 13 amino acids.

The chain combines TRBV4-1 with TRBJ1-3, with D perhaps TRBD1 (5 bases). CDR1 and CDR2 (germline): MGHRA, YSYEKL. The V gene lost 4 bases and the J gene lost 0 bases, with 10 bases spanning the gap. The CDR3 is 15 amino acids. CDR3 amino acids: CASSPIQGSGNTIYF. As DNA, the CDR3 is TGCGCCAGCAGCCCAATTCAGGGCTCTGGAAACACCATATATTTT.

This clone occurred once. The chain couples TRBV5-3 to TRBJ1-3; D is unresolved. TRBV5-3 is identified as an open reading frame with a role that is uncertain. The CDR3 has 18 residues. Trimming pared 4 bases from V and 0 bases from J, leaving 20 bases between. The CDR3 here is CARSTPYSDTVSGNTIYF. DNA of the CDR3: TGTGCCAGAAGCACCCCCTACTCAGACACCGTCTCTGGAAACACCATATATTTT.

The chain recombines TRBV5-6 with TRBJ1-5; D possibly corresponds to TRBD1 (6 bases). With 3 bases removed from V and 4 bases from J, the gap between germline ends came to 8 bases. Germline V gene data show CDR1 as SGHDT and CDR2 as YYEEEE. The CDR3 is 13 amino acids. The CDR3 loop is CASSSDRNQPQHF. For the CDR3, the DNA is TGTGCCAGCAGCTCGGACAGAAATCAGCCCCAGCATTTT.

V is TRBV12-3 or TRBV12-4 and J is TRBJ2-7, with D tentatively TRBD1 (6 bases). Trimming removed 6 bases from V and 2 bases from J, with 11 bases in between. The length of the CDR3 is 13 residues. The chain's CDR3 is CASRQGSPYEQYF. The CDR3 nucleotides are TGTGCCAGCAGACAGGGTTCCCCCTACGAGCAGTACTTC.

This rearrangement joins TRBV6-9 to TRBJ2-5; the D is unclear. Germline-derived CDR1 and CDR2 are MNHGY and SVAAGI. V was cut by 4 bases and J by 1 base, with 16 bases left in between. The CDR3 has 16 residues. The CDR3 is CASSFKHGVRQETQYF. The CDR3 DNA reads TGTGCCAGCAGTTTCAAGCACGGTGTACGCCAAGAGACCCAGTACTTC.

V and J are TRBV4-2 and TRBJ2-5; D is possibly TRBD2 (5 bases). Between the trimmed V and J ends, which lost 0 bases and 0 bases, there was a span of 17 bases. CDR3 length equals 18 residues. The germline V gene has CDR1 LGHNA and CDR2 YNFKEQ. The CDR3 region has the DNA TGTGCCAGCAGCCAAGAGTACCCTACTGGGAGAGACCAAGAGACCCAGTACTTC. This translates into CASSQEYPTGRDQETQYF.